A selection of T cell receptor beta chains follows, all from one sample in a study of T cell responses to AZD1222 COVID-19 vaccine. Sequencing was performed with immunoSEQ multiplex PCR; in TCRdb, only in-frame clones are kept and a portion is missing. This repertoire shows some 120,000 clones, roughly 87% found once; its top ten account for around 7.5%. Sequencing was performed on peripheral blood, taken on day 0 of AZD1222 vaccination. All receptors derive from an adult in good health. The CDR3 runs from the conserved cysteine through the conserved F or W. D genes are given only for firm matches. Clone size is shown for a subset of rows, as once, few, many or a class of expanded clone.

J,V,D,size,DNA,CDR3
TRBJ1-5,TRBV3-1/TRBV3-2,NA,NA,TGTGCCAGCAGCCCCCTGGGCAATCAGCCCCAGCATTTT,CASSPLGNQPQHF
TRBJ2-3,TRBV28,TRBD2,NA,TGTGCCAGCATCTCTCTAGCGGGGCGACGCACAGATACGCAGTATTTT,CASISLAGRRTDTQYF
TRBJ2-5,TRBV30,TRBD2,once,TGTGCCTGGAGTGTTGGGACTAGCGACCAAGAGACCCAGTACTTC,CAWSVGTSDQETQYF
TRBJ2-5,TRBV7-9,NA,once,TGTGCCAGCAGCTTAGCGGCCGGGATTGAGACCCAGTACTTC,CASSLAAGIETQYF
TRBJ1-3,TRBV24-1,NA,NA,TGTGCCACCAGTGGTGTGGGTCGCAACTCTGGAAACACCATATATTTT,CATSGVGRNSGNTIYF
TRBJ1-5,TRBV2,TRBD1,NA,TGTGCCAGCAGTGACGGGACAGTCTTTCAGCCCCAGCATTTT,CASSDGTVFQPQHF
TRBJ1-5,TRBV11-2,NA,NA,TGTGCCAGCAGCTTAGGAGCTGGAGCAAGCAATCAGCCCCAGCATTTT,CASSLGAGASNQPQHF
TRBJ1-4,TRBV6-1,NA,NA,TGTGCCAGCAGTGGGCAGGGGCTTGCAACTAATGAAAAACTGTTTTTT,CASSGQGLATNEKLFF
TRBJ2-7,TRBV28,TRBD1,NA,TGTGCCAGCACCCTGGGACAGCGCTACGAGCAGTACTTC,CASTLGQRYEQYF
TRBJ2-2,TRBV7-4,TRBD2,once,TGTGCCAGCAGCTTAGCGCCGACTAGCGGGAGTTTAGTCGGGGAGCTGTTTTTT,CASSLAPTSGSLVGELFF
TRBJ2-5,TRBV6-1,TRBD2,few,TGTGCCAGCAGTGATCTAGCGGGGGGAGGAGAGACCCAGTACTTC,CASSDLAGGGETQYF
TRBJ2-7,TRBV27,TRBD1,NA,TGTGCCAGCAGTTTCTCGGGACAGGGGCGCGAGCAGTACTTC,CASSFSGQGREQYF
TRBJ1-1,TRBV1,NA,NA,TGCACCAGCAGCAAGCGACAGAGGAGTAGCACTGAAGCTTTCTTT,CTSSKRQRSSTEAFF
TRBJ1-5,TRBV2,NA,NA,TGTGCCAGCTCGGGAGCGGGGGGCAATCAGCCCCAGCATTTT,CASSGAGGNQPQHF
TRBJ1-2,TRBV19,NA,NA,TGTGCCAGTAGTACGACAGCTGGCTACACCTTC,CASSTTAGYTF
TRBJ2-7,TRBV6-5,NA,NA,TGTGCCAGCAGTTTGACGGGGTTCAGGGGCTCCTACGAGCAGTACTTC,CASSLTGFRGSYEQYF
TRBJ2-1,TRBV5-1,TRBD2,NA,TGCGCCAGCAACTCCGGGACTAGCGGCACTTACAATGAGCAGTTCTTC,CASNSGTSGTYNEQFF
TRBJ1-1,TRBV12-5,NA,NA,TGTGCTAGTGGTAATCACGAGAACACTGAAGCTTTCTTT,CASGNHENTEAFF